The 13 T cell receptor beta chains given below trace back to one sample, sequenced in a study of tumor and adjacent non-tumor tissue in lung cancer. This sample's RNA came from whole unsorted tissue. TCRbeta libraries were built with three rounds of nested PCR, modified from ARM-PCR. TCRdb redid the calling of the multiplex PCR reads with MiXCR, one entry per CDR3 protein. The table records approximately 110,000 distinct CDR3 sequences, about 75% of them present only once. The specimen sequenced was lung tumor tissue. Every receptor here comes from a woman between 55 and 75 years old with non-small cell lung cancer.

The rearrangement uses TRBV11-1 and TRBJ1-2; D not resolved. With 7 bases removed from V and 12 bases from J, the gap between germline ends came to 21 bases. This CDR3 is 13 amino acids long. The germline V gene encodes CDR1 SGHAT and CDR2 FQDESV (reference sequence). This CDR3 is CASNESGSITNTF. The CDR3 nucleotides are TGTGCCAGCAACGAAAGCGGGTCTATAACTAACACCTTC.

Comments on this clonotype: As the CDR3 is not closed by the conserved phenylalanine or tryptophan, this likely results from a read error. V gene TRBV11-2 combines with J gene TRBJ1-1; D is ambiguous. V shed 5 bases and J shed 1 base, with 14 bases lying between them. The CDR3 has 15 amino acids. The germline V gene encodes CDR1 SGHAT and CDR2 FQNNGV. CDR3 in amino acids: CASSPRLYRNTEAFL. The CDR3, as DNA: TGTGCCAGCAGCCCCCGACTCTACAGGAACACTGAAGCTTTCTTA.

The rearrangement uses TRBV29-1 and TRBJ2-3; D perhaps matches TRBD2 (6 bases). This CDR3 spans 16 amino acids. Trimming removed 2 bases from V and 4 bases from J, with 19 bases in between. Germline values: CDR1 SQVTM, CDR2 ANQGSEA. This CDR3 reads CSVEWPSWRAPDTQYF. In nucleotides, the CDR3 is TGCAGCGTTGAATGGCCTAGCTGGAGGGCCCCAGATACGCAGTATTTT.

This clonotype was seen only a few times. Being one base from a much bigger clone, this may be a read error. As the CDR3 is not closed by the conserved phenylalanine or tryptophan, this likely results from a read error. V is TRBV29-1 and J is TRBJ1-2; D unclear. This CDR3 is built from 12 residues. Germline V gene lookup returns CDR1 SQVTM and CDR2 ANQGSEA. Trimming took 6 bases from V and 5 from J, leaving 13 bases between them. CDR3 sequence (DNA): TGCAGCGTAAGCTGGGGAAAGTATGGCTACACCCTC. It encodes CSVSWGKYGYTL.

This clonotype turned up a few times. This may come from a read error, since a much larger clone is one base off. V usage is TRBV4-3 and J usage is TRBJ1-2; D is unresolved. The CDR3 has 13 residues. V lost 4 bases and J 10 bases, leaving 16 bases between the germline ends. Germline V gene lookup returns CDR1 LGHNA and CDR2 YSLEER. DNA for the CDR3: TGCGCCAGCAGCCCAAATATAATGAATGACTACACCTTC. It translates to CASSPNIMNDYTF.

The table lists this clonotype with a few counts. Given a much more abundant clone one base away, this may be a read error. The gene calls are TRBV6-6 and TRBJ1-2; D unresolved. CDR1 and CDR2 from the germline V gene are MNHNY and SVGAGI (reference sequence). The CDR3 covers 16 residues. The V gene lost 4 bases and the J gene lost 4 bases, with 19 bases spanning the gap. CDR3 bases: TGTGCCAGCAGTTTATCGGACGATCGTTTCCTCTATGGCTACACCTTC. Encoded protein: CASSLSDDRFLYGYTF.

Concerning this clonotype itself: One base away lies a much larger clone, so this may be a sequencing read error. CDR3 amino acids: CARSHPDRANYGYTF. The CDR3 DNA is TGCGCCAGGAGCCATCCGGACAGGGCTAACTATGGCTACACCTTC. The chain recombines TRBV4-3 with TRBJ1-2; 8 bases align to TRBD1. CDR3 length: 15 residues. Looked up from germline, CDR1 is LGHNA and CDR2 is YSLEER.

The chain uses TRBV29-1 and TRBJ1-2; D gene uncertain. The V end lost 7 bases, the J end lost 11 bases, and 29 bases lay between the germline ends. Germline lookup yields CDR1 SQVTM and CDR2 ANQGSEA. The CDR3 has 15 amino acids. In DNA form, the CDR3 reads TGCAGCGCTGACCAGATAGCACGTGGGAAAGCTGGTTACACCTTC. It encodes CSADQIARGKAGYTF.

Points on this clonotype: One end of the junction fails to match germline, which may point to a read error. The rearrangement joins TRBV29-1 to TRBJ2-1, with 8 nucleotides matching TRBD2. Germline V CDR1 and CDR2: SQVTM, ANQGSEA. This CDR3 is built from 19 residues. The CDR3, as DNA: TGCAACGTTGAAGGGGCGACTAGCGCGGACCTCGGCTCCTACAATGAAGAGTTCTTC. Residues: CNVEGATSADLGSYNEEFF.

As concerns this clonotype: This likely comes from a read error, as the CDR3 has no conserved phenylalanine or tryptophan at its end. The chain recombines TRBV6-5 with TRBJ1-6, with 9 bases matching TRBD1. CDR3 length: 14 amino acids. Germline CDR1 reads MNHEY; CDR2 reads SVGAGI. The trim removed 6 bases at V and 5 bases at J, leaving 2 bases unmatched. This CDR3 is CASRRTGDNSPLHI. The CDR3 DNA follows: TGTGCCAGCAGGCGGACAGGGGATAATTCACCCCTCCACATT.

Turning to this clonotype: Germline and junction disagree at one end, which may indicate a read error. V gene TRBV20-1 combines with J gene TRBJ1-6, with TRBD1 matching 8 bases. CDR1 is DFQATT and CDR2 is SNEGSKA in the germline V gene (reference sequence). The CDR3 has 15 residues. CDR3 protein: CNARSGGMENSPFHF. CDR3 nucleotides: TGCAATGCTCGGTCAGGGGGCATGGAAAATTCACCCTTCCACTTT.

This clonotype has more than one count but fewer than ten. A much more abundant neighbour one base away suggests this may be a read error. The chain is built from TRBV6-5 and TRBJ2-1; D is undetermined. This CDR3 has 14 residues. Germline values: CDR1 MNHEY, CDR2 SVGAGI. CDR3 sequence: CASSYSGVGYEQLF. Here the CDR3 DNA reads TGTGCCAGCAGTTACAGTGGGGTGGGATATGAGCAGCTCTTC.

The rearrangement uses TRBV20-1 and TRBJ2-1, with no clear D. The germline V gene has CDR1 DFQATT and CDR2 SNEGSKA (reference sequence). Trimming stripped 6 bases from V and 9 bases from J, with 6 bases between. The CDR3 spans 9 residues. This CDR3 is CSAGSEQFF. The CDR3 nucleotides are TGCAGTGCGGGTAGTGAGCAGTTCTTC.